This TCR beta chain originates from a study of TIL therapy for anti-PD-1-resistant metastatic lung cancer (dated by TCRdb to about 2021). Regarding the complete study: Tumors were harvested prior to any PD-1/PD-L1 blockade, after which nivolumab was administered to patients, and lymphodepletion, expanded TIL infusion and IL-2 were given to patients who progressed. Enrolled patients had a median age of approximately 49 years (range 38-75) and a median tumor PD-L1 proportion score of under 7%. Most of the cohort had lung adenocarcinoma, a few tumors were EGFR-mutant and two were ALK-rearranged, and half of the patients were current or former smokers. Across the cohort, whole-exome sequencing showed a median non-synonymous tumor mutation burden of roughly 1.5 mutations per megabase. Tumor and peripheral blood T cell receptor beta sequencing was used to track clonotypes across tumor, expanded TIL product and serial blood samples.

What the study reported, not specific to this receptor: The baseline peripheral repertoire was partially replaced by infused TIL clonotypes, which then decayed over months, and persistence showed no apparent association with response. The study protocol defined all tumor marker inferences as exploratory. Because the cohort was highly selected, with more treatment-naive, never-smoker and oncogene-addicted patients than is typical, generalizability is limited.

What the time point label conveys for this sample: pre-treatment sample, taken before nivolumab and TIL therapy. Adults with stage 4 NSCLC were enrolled from late 2017 to January 2020 in a dual-center phase I trial. The samples were drawn from an open-label, single-arm phase I trial testing tumor-infiltrating lymphocyte therapy combined with nivolumab in advanced non-small cell lung cancer. Blood mononuclear cells from EDTA tubes were isolated by Ficoll gradient, snap-frozen as pellets, and DNA was extracted with a Qiagen mini-prep kit. The immunoSEQ v3 hsTCRB kit was used to amplify TCR beta CDR3 regions from genomic DNA through bias-controlled multiplex PCR. TCR libraries were sequenced on an Illumina NextSeq 500 to approximately 2 million read pairs for survey level or about 5-6 million for deep level. The authors' pipeline ran thus. V, D and J genes were assigned, non-productive sequences were removed, and clonality was reported by immunoSEQ Analyzer software. Repertoires were compared by productive Simpson clonality and by the Morisita overlap index of productive TRB rearrangements between infused TIL and blood. Absolute clonotype counts in blood were estimated as lymphocyte count times CD3+ fraction times the clone's productive frequency. The table comes from immuneACCESS by way of TCRdb, which keeps in-frame sequences with V and J called. Part of the clones is missing from these tables; in studies checked, under half for an unresolved V gene and the rest for unknown reasons. V and J calls and clone size follow that table, whereas D and trimming were derived from the DNA. The sample table holds roughly 15,000 clones, of which around 86% were seen once. The ten most abundant clones make up more than 0.8% of the sample.

Note on this clone: Its antigen is unknown. One end of the junction fails to match germline, which may point to a read error.

Looking up the germline V gene yields CDR1 SGHNT and CDR2 YENEEA. Reading from cysteine to phenylalanine, the CDR3 counts 13 amino acids. Just CDR3 DNA is preserved here, 39 bases in frame from base 1. The TCR originated in a person between 25 and 80 years old with non-small cell lung cancer. Specimen: blood, collected at baseline. The chain joins TRBV11-3 to TRBJ1-1, with the D segment identity uncertain. CDR3 loop: CASSLRGNAEAFF. The DNA sequence reads TGTGCCAGCAGCTTACGTGGGAACGCTGAAGCTTTCTTT.